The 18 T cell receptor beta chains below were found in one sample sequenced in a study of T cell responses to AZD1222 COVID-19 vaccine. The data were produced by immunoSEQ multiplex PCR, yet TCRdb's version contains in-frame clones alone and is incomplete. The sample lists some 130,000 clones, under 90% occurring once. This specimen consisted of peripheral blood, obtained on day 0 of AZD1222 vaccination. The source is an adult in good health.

CDR3 loop: CASSSLGLGEKLFF. In nucleotides, the CDR3 is TGCGCCAGCAGCTCCCTGGGCCTGGGCGAAAAACTGTTTTTT. V is TRBV5-1 and J is TRBJ1-4; no definite D call. The CDR3 has 14 residues. The V end was cut by 3 bases, the J end by 8 bases, with 14 bases between. The germline V gene has CDR1 SGHRS and CDR2 YFSETQ.

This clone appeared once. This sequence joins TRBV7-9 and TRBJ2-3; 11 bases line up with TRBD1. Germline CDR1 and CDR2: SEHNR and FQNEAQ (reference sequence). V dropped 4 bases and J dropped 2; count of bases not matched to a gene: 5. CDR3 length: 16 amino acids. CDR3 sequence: CASSSGTGGFTDTQYF. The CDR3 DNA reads TGTGCCAGCAGCTCCGGGACAGGGGGTTTCACAGATACGCAGTATTTT.

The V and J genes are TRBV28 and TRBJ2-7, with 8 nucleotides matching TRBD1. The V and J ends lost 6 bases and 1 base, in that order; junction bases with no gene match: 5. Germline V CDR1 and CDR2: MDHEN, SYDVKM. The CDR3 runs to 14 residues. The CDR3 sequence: CASSQTGASYEQYF. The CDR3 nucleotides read TGTGCCAGCAGCCAGACAGGGGCTTCCTACGAGCAGTACTTC.

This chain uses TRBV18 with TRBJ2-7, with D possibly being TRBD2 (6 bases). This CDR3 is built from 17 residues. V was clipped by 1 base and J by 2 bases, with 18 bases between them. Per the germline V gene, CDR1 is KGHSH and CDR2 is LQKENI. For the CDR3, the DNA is TGTGCCAGCTCACCACTCAACGGTATCGGGGGTACCTACGAGCAGTACTTC. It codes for CASSPLNGIGGTYEQYF.

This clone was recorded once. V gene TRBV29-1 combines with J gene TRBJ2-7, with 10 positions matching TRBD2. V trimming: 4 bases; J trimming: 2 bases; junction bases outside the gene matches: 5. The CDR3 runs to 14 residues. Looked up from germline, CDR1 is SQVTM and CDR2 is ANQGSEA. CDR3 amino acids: CSVVASGGPYEQYF. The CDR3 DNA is TGCAGCGTTGTAGCTAGCGGGGGCCCCTACGAGCAGTACTTC.

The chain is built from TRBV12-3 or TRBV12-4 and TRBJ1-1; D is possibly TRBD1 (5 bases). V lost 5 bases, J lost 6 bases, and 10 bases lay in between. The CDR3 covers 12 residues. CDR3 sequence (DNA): TGTGCCAGCAGTCGGGGGATCCCTGAAGCTTTCTTT. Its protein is CASSRGIPEAFF.

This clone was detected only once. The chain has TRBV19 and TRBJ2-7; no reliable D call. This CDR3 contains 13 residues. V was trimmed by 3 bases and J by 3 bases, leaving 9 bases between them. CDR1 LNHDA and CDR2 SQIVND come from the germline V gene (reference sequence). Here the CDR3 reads CASSITAIYEQYF. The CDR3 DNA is TGTGCCAGTAGTATTACGGCTATCTACGAGCAGTACTTC.

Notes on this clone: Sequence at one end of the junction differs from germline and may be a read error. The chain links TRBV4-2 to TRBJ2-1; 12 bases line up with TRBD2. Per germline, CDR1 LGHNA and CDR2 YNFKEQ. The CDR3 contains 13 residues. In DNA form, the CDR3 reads TGTGCCAGCAGCCAAGATCGGGCTAGCGGGGGGGTCTTC. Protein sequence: CASSQDRASGGVF.

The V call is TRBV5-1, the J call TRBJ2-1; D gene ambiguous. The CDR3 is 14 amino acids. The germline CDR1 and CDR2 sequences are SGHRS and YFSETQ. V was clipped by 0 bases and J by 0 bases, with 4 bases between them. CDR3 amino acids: CASSLGSSYNEQFF. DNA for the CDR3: TGCGCCAGCAGCTTGGGGAGCTCCTACAATGAGCAGTTCTTC.

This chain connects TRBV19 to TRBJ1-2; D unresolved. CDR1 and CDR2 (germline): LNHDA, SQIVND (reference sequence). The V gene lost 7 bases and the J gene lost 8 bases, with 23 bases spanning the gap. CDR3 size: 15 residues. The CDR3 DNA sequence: TGTGCCAGTAAGGAGTCCAGAACGTCGTCGATGGGCTACACCTTC. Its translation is CASKESRTSSMGYTF.

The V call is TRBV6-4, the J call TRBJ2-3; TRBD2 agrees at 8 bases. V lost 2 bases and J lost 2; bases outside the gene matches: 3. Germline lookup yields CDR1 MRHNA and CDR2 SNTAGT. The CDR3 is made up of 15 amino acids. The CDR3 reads CASSDGGGYTDTQYF. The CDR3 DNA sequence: TGTGCCAGCAGTGACGGCGGGGGGTACACAGATACGCAGTATTTT.

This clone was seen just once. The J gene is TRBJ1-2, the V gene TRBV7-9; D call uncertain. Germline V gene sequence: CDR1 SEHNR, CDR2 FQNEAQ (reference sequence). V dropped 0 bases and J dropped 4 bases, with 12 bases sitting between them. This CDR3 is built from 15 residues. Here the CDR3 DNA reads TGTGCCAGCAGCTTAGCGGTTGTACAGCTCTATGGCTACACCTTC. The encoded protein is CASSLAVVQLYGYTF. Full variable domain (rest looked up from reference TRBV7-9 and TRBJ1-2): DTGVSQNPRHKITKRGQNVTFRCDPISEHNRLYWYRQTLGQGPEFLTYFQNEAQLEKSRLLSDRFSAERPKGSFSTLEIQRTEQGDSAMYLCASSLAVVQLYGYTFGSGTRLTVV.

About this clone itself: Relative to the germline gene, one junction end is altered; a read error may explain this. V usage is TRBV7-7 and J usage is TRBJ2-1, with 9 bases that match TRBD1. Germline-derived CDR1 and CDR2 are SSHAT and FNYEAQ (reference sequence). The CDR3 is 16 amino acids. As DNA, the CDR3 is TGTGCTAGCAGCTTAGTCAATCCGGGACAGGGCGGTGAGCAGTTCTTC. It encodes CASSLVNPGQGGEQFF.

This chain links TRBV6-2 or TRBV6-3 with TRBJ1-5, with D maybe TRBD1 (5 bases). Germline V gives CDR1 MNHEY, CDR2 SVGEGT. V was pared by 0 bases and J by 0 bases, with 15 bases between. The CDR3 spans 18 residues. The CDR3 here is CASSYSATVIYSNQPQHF. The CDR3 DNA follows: TGTGCCAGCAGTTACTCGGCGACAGTGATTTATAGCAATCAGCCCCAGCATTTT.

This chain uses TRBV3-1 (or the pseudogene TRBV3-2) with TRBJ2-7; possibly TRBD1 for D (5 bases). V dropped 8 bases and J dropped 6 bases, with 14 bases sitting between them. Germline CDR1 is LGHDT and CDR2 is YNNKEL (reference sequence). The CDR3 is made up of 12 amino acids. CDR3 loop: CASQDRGVEQYF. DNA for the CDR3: TGTGCCAGCCAAGACAGAGGAGTCGAGCAGTACTTC.

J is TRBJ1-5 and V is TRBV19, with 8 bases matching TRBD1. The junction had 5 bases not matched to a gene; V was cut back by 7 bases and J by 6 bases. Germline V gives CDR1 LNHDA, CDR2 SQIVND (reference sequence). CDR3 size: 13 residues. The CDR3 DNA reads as TGTGCCAGTATAGGAGACAGGGGTCAGCCCCAGCATTTT. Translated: CASIGDRGQPQHF.

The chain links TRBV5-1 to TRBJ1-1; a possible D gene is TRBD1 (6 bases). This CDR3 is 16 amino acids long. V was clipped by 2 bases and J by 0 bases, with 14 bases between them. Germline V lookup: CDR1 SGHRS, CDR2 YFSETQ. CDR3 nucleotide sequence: TGCGCCAGCAGCTTACAGGGAAGGGTGATGAACACTGAAGCTTTCTTT. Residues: CASSLQGRVMNTEAFF.

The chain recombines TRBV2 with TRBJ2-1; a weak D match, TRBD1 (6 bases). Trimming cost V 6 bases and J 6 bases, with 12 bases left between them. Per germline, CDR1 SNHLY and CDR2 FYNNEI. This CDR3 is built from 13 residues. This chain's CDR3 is CASRGAPFNEQFF. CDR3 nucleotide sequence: TGTGCCAGCAGGGGGGCCCCTTTCAATGAGCAGTTCTTC.